What follows is one T cell receptor (beta chain) and its context. Its antigen is not identified. Other DNA sequences in this sample translate to the same CDR3. Positive CCR7 selection of CD45RO-negative cells yielded the naive CD8 cells, and terminally differentiated effector memory CD45RA+ cells were excluded. Trimming took off 0 bases at V and 2 bases at J, with 8 bases between the two ends. CDR1 SGHDN and CDR2 FVKESK come from the germline V gene. CDR3 length: 14 amino acids. Measured with immunoSEQ multiplex PCR; TCRdb has only the in-frame clones, and not every one. This table holds a few million clones, over 85% found once. These data belong to a study of shared clonotypes between healthy human individuals. Whole-study findings and limits: Memory subsets generally showed lower estimated richness than naive subsets.

The V call is TRBV14, the J call TRBJ2-7; TRBD1 might be the D (6 bases). The receptor comes from a man younger than 30 in good health. Some clones in this sample may be carry-over from other donors' samples. Sequenced input: naive CD8+ T cells from PBMCs. The CDR3 nucleotides are TGTGCCAGCAGCCAAGATCCAGGGGCCTACGAGCAGTACTTC. The encoded protein is CASSQDPGAYEQYF.